The subject of this entry is one T cell receptor (beta chain). The sample originates from a study of control samples from healthy donors and cancer patients. This CDR3 has 17 amino acids. Trimming took off 6 bases at V and 2 bases at J, with 22 bases between the two ends. Germline V CDR1 and CDR2: MDHEN, SYDVKM. Method: immunoSEQ multiplex PCR; TCRdb's copy keeps in-frame clones and lacks some. The sample includes roughly 130,000 clones, 88% of them seen just once. Sequenced sample: blood. This sequence originates from a man aged 45-60 years in good health. This chain joins TRBV28 and TRBJ1-2, with D tentatively TRBD1 (6 bases). In DNA form, the CDR3 reads TGTGCCAGCAGATACGGGCGGTCAGGGGTAGCGAACTATGGCTACACCTTC. It encodes CASRYGRSGVANYGYTF.